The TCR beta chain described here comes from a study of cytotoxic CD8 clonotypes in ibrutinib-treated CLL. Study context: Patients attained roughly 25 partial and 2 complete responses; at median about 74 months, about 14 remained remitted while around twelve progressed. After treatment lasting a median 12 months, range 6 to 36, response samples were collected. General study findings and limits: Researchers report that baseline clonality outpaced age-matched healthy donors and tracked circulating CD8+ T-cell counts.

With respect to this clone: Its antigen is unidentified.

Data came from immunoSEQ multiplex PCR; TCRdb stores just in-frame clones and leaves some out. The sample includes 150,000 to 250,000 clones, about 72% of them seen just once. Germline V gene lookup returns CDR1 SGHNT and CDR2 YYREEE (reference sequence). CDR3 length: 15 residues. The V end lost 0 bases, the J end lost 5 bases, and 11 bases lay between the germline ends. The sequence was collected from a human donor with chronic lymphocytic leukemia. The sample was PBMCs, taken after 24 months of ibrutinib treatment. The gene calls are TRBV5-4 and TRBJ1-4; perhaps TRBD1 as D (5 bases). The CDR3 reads CASSLDLGLNEKLFF. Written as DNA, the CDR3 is TGTGCCAGCAGCTTGGATCTGGGACTCAATGAAAAACTGTTTTTT.